This T cell receptor beta chain was sequenced in a study of shared clonotypes between healthy human individuals. Overall study context: Donor composition was a couple of women and a few men, aged 18 to 49. Whole-study results and caveats: Sorted-subset samples were not fully sequenced, rarefaction indicated. Richness estimates generally favored naive over memory subsets.

Profiling relied on immunoSEQ multiplex PCR, and the TCRdb table lists in-frame clones only, not all of them. The profile shows nearly 2 million clones, roughly 95% of them singletons. Trimming took 0 bases from V and 4 from J, leaving 12 bases between them. The CDR3 is 15 residues long. Germline V lookup: CDR1 SGHDN, CDR2 FVKESK. To note about this clone: Its antigen is currently unknown.

Naive CD8 cells lacked CD45RO and underwent positive selection for CCR7, leaving out terminally differentiated effector memory CD45RA+ cells. The source is a young man in good health. Sequences were obtained from naive CD8+ T cells sorted from blood. The chain links TRBV14 to TRBJ2-5; no definite D call. The CDR3 is CASSQDVAPPETQYF. In DNA, the CDR3 is TGTGCCAGCAGCCAAGATGTAGCACCCCCAGAGACCCAGTACTTC.